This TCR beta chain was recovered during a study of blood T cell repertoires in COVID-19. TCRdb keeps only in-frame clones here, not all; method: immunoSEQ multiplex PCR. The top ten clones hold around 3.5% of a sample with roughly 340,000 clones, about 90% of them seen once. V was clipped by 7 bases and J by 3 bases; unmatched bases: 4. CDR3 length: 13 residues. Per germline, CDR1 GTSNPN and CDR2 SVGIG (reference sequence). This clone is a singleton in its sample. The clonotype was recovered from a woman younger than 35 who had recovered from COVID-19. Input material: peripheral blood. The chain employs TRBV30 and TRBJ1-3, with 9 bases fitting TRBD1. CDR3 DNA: TGTGCCTCTACAGGGGGCAGTGGAAACACCATATATTTT. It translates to CASTGGSGNTIYF.